Below, one T cell receptor (beta chain) is given with its context. Its antigen remains unidentified. The record originates from a study of regulatory T cells in long-lasting Graves disease. The study's findings and limits: Preferential use of TRBV28, TRBJ1-2 and TRBJ2-5 was seen in persistent disease.

Germline loops: CDR1 DFQATT, CDR2 SNEGSKA (reference sequence). The germline V and J ends were trimmed by 6 bases and 6 bases, with 20 bases remaining between them. This CDR3 comprises 14 residues. Stated time point: newly diagnosed GD, antithyroid drugs for less than 3 months. The TCR library used RNA extracted from PBMCs. Through Arm-PCR of CDR3 regions and iRepertoire HTBI primers, TCR beta libraries were built. TCRdb analysed the multiplex PCR reads with MiXCR anew, one entry per CDR3 protein. This sample has 550,000 or so distinct CDR3 sequences; 12% occur once, and the top ten carry roughly 8.2%. This same sample was also taken into another study, of T cells in Graves' hyperthyroidism and ophthalmopathy. As that report states: Pregnant or lactating patients were excluded, as were those with uncontrolled infection or other autoimmune disease. First-round RT-PCR targeting the TCR CDR3 was performed with the HTBI primer set. By a 13 V-J model, ophthalmopathy was set apart from stable hyperthyroidism.

The sequenced sample was peripheral blood mononuclear cells (PBMCs), obtained at new diagnosis, from a patient treated with antithyroid drugs. The TCR was taken from a woman aged 25 to 39 with Graves disease. The chain recombines TRBV20-1 with TRBJ1-2; TRBD1 is a possible D gene (5 bases). CDR3 loop: CSANLKGWGNGYTF. Here the CDR3 DNA reads TGCAGTGCCAATTTAAAGGGGTGGGGGAATGGCTACACCTTC.